This T cell receptor beta chain was obtained from a study of Graves' ophthalmopathy and Graves' hyperthyroidism. This clonotype was counted between two and nine times. Its matching antigen is unknown. Investigators amplified TCR beta CDR3 regions from RNA transcripts. The workflow started with a first-round RT-PCR run with HTBI primers and then moved on to a second-round multiplex PCR. Via MiXCR, TCRdb re-called the multiplex PCR reads, giving one row per CDR3 protein. The sample has about 700,000 distinct CDR3 sequences; roughly 39% are singletons. Study-wide points: The model achieved 70.59% sensitivity and less than 85% specificity for ophthalmopathy progression. Most thyroid-expanded clonotypes exceeding 0.001 frequency were also found in blood.

The CDR3 is made up of 14 amino acids. Germline CDR1 LGHDT, CDR2 YNNKEL (reference sequence). V dropped 2 bases and J dropped 3; count of bases not matched to a gene: 3. Clinical symptoms and serum thyroxine were used for diagnosis; TRAb, thyroid ultrasound and orbital computed tomography were also relied on. The V call is TRBV3-1, the J call TRBJ2-7; 8 bases agree with TRBD1. This TCR derives from an adult man with Graves' ophthalmopathy. Sequencing input: peripheral blood. The CDR3, as DNA: TGTGCCAGCAGCCAATACAGGGGGGACTACGAGCAGTACTTC. Translation gives CASSQYRGDYEQYF.